A single sample gave rise to the 31 T cell receptor beta chains below, sequenced in a study of cytomegalovirus exposure and HLA in healthy donors. 60 Vbeta and 13 Jbeta primers were used in PCR. Sequenced by immunoSEQ multiplex PCR; TCRdb stores in-frame clones only, minus some. This sample carries some 170,000 clones, roughly 82% of them seen once, and the ten largest clones take less than 1.6%. Sequenced: PBMCs. The receptors come from a girl aged 10-17 years in good health and CMV-seropositive.

The V and J genes are TRBV6-5 and TRBJ1-4; 11 bases match TRBD1. The CDR3 runs 16 residues. V was pared by 0 bases and J by 5 bases, with 2 bases of the junction left unmatched. Germline-derived CDR1 and CDR2 are MNHEY and SVGAGI. CDR3 region: CASSYSGTGGNEKLFF. The CDR3 DNA reads as TGTGCCAGCAGTTACTCAGGGACAGGGGGAAATGAAAAACTGTTTTTT.

CDR3 region: CASSLVGTSGARDEQFF. CDR3 DNA: TGTGCCAGCAGCTTAGTTGGCACTAGCGGGGCGAGGGATGAGCAGTTCTTC. V gene TRBV7-2 combines with J gene TRBJ2-1; 10 nucleotides agree with TRBD2. J was trimmed by 8 bases and V by 1 base; bases with no gene match: 11. The CDR3 contains 17 residues. Germline V gene data show CDR1 as SGHTA and CDR2 as FQGNSA.

The V and J genes are TRBV7-2 and TRBJ2-4; tentatively, D is TRBD1 (6 bases). The ends were cut back, 1 base at V and 2 bases at J, with 15 bases in the middle. The germline V gene has CDR1 SGHTA and CDR2 FQGNSA. This CDR3 has 17 amino acids. This CDR3 is CASSLGVYRVSKNIQYF. CDR3 bases: TGTGCCAGCAGCTTAGGGGTCTACAGGGTGTCCAAAAACATTCAGTACTTC.

The chain joins TRBV4-3 to TRBJ2-7, with TRBD1 identical over 8 bases. V dropped 5 bases and J dropped 7; count of bases not matched to a gene: 7. The CDR3 loop spans 13 amino acids. Germline V gene lookup returns CDR1 LGHNA and CDR2 YSLEER. As DNA, the CDR3 is TGCGCCAGCAGCTCCTACCAGGGGGCTGAGCAGTACTTC. This codes for CASSSYQGAEQYF.

The chain employs TRBV18 and TRBJ1-1; possibly TRBD1 for D (6 bases). V lost 0 bases to trimming and J lost 4 bases, with 15 bases between them. Looked up from germline, CDR1 is KGHSH and CDR2 is LQKENI. The CDR3 covers 16 residues. CDR3 loop: CASSPPLGAIGTEAFF. In DNA form, the CDR3 reads TGTGCCAGCTCACCACCGCTGGGGGCAATCGGCACTGAAGCTTTCTTT.

The chain joins TRBV11-2 to TRBJ2-5, with 11 bases aligning to TRBD2. CDR1 and CDR2 (germline): SGHAT, FQNNGV. The CDR3 covers 15 residues. V was clipped by 5 bases and J by 5 bases; unmatched bases: 7. The CDR3 sequence: CASSPLAGGPETQYF. As DNA, the CDR3 is TGTGCCAGCAGCCCGTTAGCGGGAGGGCCCGAGACCCAGTACTTC.

The CDR3 here is CASSRTGGNTEAFF. In nucleotides, the CDR3 is TGTGCCAGCAGTAGGACGGGGGGGAACACTGAAGCTTTCTTT. The V call is TRBV6-5, the J call TRBJ1-1; TRBD1 might be the D (5 bases). The CDR3 consists of 14 residues. V dropped 5 bases and J dropped 1 base, with 11 bases sitting between them. Germline assignment: CDR1 MNHEY and CDR2 SVGAGI.

The chain has TRBV6-5 and TRBJ2-3; 9 bases align to TRBD1. In germline, CDR1 is MNHEY, CDR2 SVGAGI. V gave up 11 bases and J gave up 1 base; unmatched junction bases: 7. This CDR3 comprises 14 residues. CDR3 in amino acids: CAAHRGPGTDTQYF. In nucleotides, the CDR3 is TGTGCCGCACACAGGGGGCCTGGCACAGATACGCAGTATTTT.

The V call is TRBV11-1, the J call TRBJ2-1; 9 bases line up with TRBD2. The CDR3 length is 12 residues. Germline CDR1 SGHAT, CDR2 FQDESV (reference sequence). V lost 0 bases, J lost 16 bases, and 4 bases stayed unmatched. This CDR3 reads CASSLAAGGLFF. CDR3 bases: TGTGCCAGCAGCTTAGCGGCGGGGGGGCTTTTCTTC.

J is TRBJ1-5 and V is TRBV5-6; 7 nucleotides agree with TRBD1. The CDR3 runs to 14 residues. Germline CDR1 reads SGHDT; CDR2 reads YYEEEE. V was pared by 3 bases and J by 4 bases, with 4 bases of the junction left unmatched. For the CDR3, the DNA is TGTGCCAGCAGCTGGGGACAGCGGAATCAGCCCCAGCATTTT. This gives the protein CASSWGQRNQPQHF.

The V gene is TRBV2, the J gene TRBJ1-1; a weak D match, TRBD1 (6 bases). The V gene lost 1 base and the J gene lost 0 bases, with 12 bases spanning the gap. The CDR3 runs 16 residues. CDR1 SNHLY and CDR2 FYNNEI come from the germline V gene. The CDR3 here is CASSEGGGGMNTEAFF. In nucleotides, the CDR3 is TGTGCCAGCAGTGAAGGGGGGGGCGGAATGAACACTGAAGCTTTCTTT.

This rearrangement joins TRBV5-1 to TRBJ2-2, with 8 bases identical to TRBD1. V lost 4 bases, J lost 7 bases, and 9 bases stayed unmatched. This CDR3 spans 15 amino acids. Per germline, CDR1 SGHRS and CDR2 YFSETQ. The DNA for the CDR3 is TGCGCCAGCAGCCGCACAGGGGGATCGGGCGGGGAGCTGTTTTTT. This gives the protein CASSRTGGSGGELFF.

This clone was seen only a few times. The V gene is TRBV2, the J gene TRBJ2-7; D gene ambiguous. This CDR3 contains 13 residues. V gave up 3 bases and J gave up 1 base, with 7 bases separating them. Germline loops: CDR1 SNHLY, CDR2 FYNNEI. CDR3: CASSEQESYEQYF. CDR3 in DNA: TGTGCCAGCAGTGAGCAGGAATCCTACGAGCAGTACTTC.

This chain joins TRBV9 and TRBJ2-3, with 8 positions matching TRBD2. CDR1 is SGDLS and CDR2 is YYNGEE in the germline V gene. The CDR3 sequence is 17 residues long. V shed 0 bases and J 1 base; nucleotides not matched to a gene: 7. In DNA form, the CDR3 reads TGTGCCAGCAGCGTAGCTACGCCGGGGGGGGGCACAGATACGCAGTATTTT. Protein sequence: CASSVATPGGGTDTQYF.

The V and J genes are TRBV9 and TRBJ2-2, with TRBD2 identical over 9 bases. The CDR3 loop spans 16 amino acids. Unmatched junction bases numbered 6, after V lost 4 bases and J lost 2 bases. The germline gives CDR1 SGDLS, CDR2 YYNGEE. The CDR3 DNA sequence: TGTGCCAGCAGCTCCAGGACTAGCGAAAACACCGGGGAGCTGTTTTTT. Translating gives CASSSRTSENTGELFF.

The J gene is TRBJ2-5, the V gene TRBV9, with 8 bases lining up with TRBD2. CDR3 length: 14 residues. Losses at the gene ends were 4 bases for V and 5 bases for J; bases not matched to a gene: 7. CDR1 SGDLS and CDR2 YYNGEE come from the germline V gene. The CDR3, as DNA: TGTGCCAGCAGCCCCAGCGGGGGCGGGGAGACCCAGTACTTC. It translates to CASSPSGGGETQYF.

This chain links TRBV7-3 with TRBJ2-5; weak D call: TRBD1 (7 bases). The CDR3 spans 13 residues. Germline lookup yields CDR1 SGHTA and CDR2 FQGTGA. V was pared by 5 bases and J by 5 bases, with 12 bases between. For the CDR3, the DNA is TGTGCCAGCAGCGCGACAGGGAGGGAGACCCAGTACTTC. It yields the protein CASSATGRETQYF.

Notes on this clone: A junction end diverges from the germline sequence, so it may reflect a read error. V and J are TRBV7-7 and TRBJ2-7; D is unresolved. Germline V gives CDR1 SSHAT, CDR2 FNYEAQ (reference sequence). The length of the CDR3 is 14 residues. The chain's CDR3 is CASSPTVGSYEQYF. DNA of the CDR3: TGTGCTAGCAGCCCGACTGTGGGTAGCTACGAGCAGTACTTC.

This chain joins TRBV19 and TRBJ2-5; 13 nucleotides align to TRBD2. V lost 6 bases to trimming and J lost 0 bases; unmatched junction nucleotides: 4. This CDR3 is 16 amino acids long. Germline assignment: CDR1 LNHDA and CDR2 SQIVND (reference sequence). The CDR3 loop reads CASRRTSGSYQETQYF. CDR3 sequence (DNA): TGTGCCAGTAGGAGGACTAGCGGGAGTTACCAAGAGACCCAGTACTTC.

The chain carries TRBV15 and TRBJ2-5, with a possible D match to TRBD2 (5 bases). Germline CDR1 reads LNHNV; CDR2 reads YYDKDF (reference sequence). Trimming took off 6 bases at V and 5 bases at J, with 13 bases between the two ends. The CDR3 length is 13 residues. The CDR3 DNA sequence: TGTGCCACCAGACGGAGAGGGTTGGAGACCCAGTACTTC. It encodes CATRRRGLETQYF.

This rearrangement joins TRBV5-4 to TRBJ2-5; tentatively, D is TRBD1 (7 bases). Trimming pared 2 bases from V and 5 bases from J, leaving 13 bases between. The germline V gene encodes CDR1 SGHNT and CDR2 YYREEE (reference sequence). The CDR3 runs 14 residues. CDR3 nucleotides: TGTGCCAGCAGCTTTGAGGGGGCGGGGGAGACCCAGTACTTC. Its protein is CASSFEGAGETQYF.

The chain couples TRBV28 to TRBJ1-5; a weak D match, TRBD1 (5 bases). V was cut by 0 bases and J by 3 bases, with 9 bases left in between. The CDR3 consists of 15 residues. Germline V CDR1 and CDR2: MDHEN, SYDVKM. CDR3 coding DNA: TGTGCCAGCAGTTTATGGGGGGGGAACAATCAGCCCCAGCATTTT. As protein: CASSLWGGNNQPQHF.

The rearrangement uses TRBV30 and TRBJ2-2, with 8 bases fitting TRBD2. The germline gives CDR1 GTSNPN, CDR2 SVGIG (reference sequence). V gave up 4 bases and J gave up 3 bases; unmatched junction bases: 7. This CDR3 contains 15 residues. CDR3 DNA: TGTGCCTGGAAAAGGCGGGGGGAATACACCGGGGAGCTGTTTTTT. Translated: CAWKRRGEYTGELFF.

The CDR3 reads CASSFGQGGGYTF. Written as DNA, the CDR3 is TGTGCCAGCAGTTTTGGGCAGGGTGGGGGCTACACCTTC. V gene TRBV27 combines with J gene TRBJ1-2; the D gene is possibly TRBD1 (5 bases). Germline CDR1 MNHEY, CDR2 SMNVEV (reference sequence). V was clipped by 3 bases and J by 8 bases, with 13 bases between them. This CDR3 region has 13 residues.

The genes are TRBV27 and TRBJ2-3; 10 bases match TRBD2. CDR3 size: 15 residues. V dropped 4 bases and J dropped 7; count of bases not matched to a gene: 8. Germline V gene sequence: CDR1 MNHEY, CDR2 SMNVEV (reference sequence). The CDR3 spells CASSSGLALRNTQYF. CDR3 nucleotides: TGTGCCAGCAGTTCGGGACTAGCGCTAAGGAATACGCAGTATTTT.

This CDR3 reads CATSRDRGHEQYF. The CDR3 DNA sequence: TGTGCCACCAGCAGAGATCGAGGGCACGAGCAGTACTTC. V gene TRBV15 combines with J gene TRBJ2-7; a weak D match, TRBD2 (5 bases). This CDR3 comprises 13 residues. With 0 bases removed from V and 5 bases from J, the gap between germline ends came to 8 bases. The V gene's germline CDR1 is LNHNV and CDR2 YYDKDF (reference sequence).

The chain recombines TRBV7-6 with TRBJ2-7; TRBD2 agrees at 12 bases. Per germline, CDR1 SGHVS and CDR2 FNYEAQ. J gave up 5 bases and V 6 bases, and 5 bases lay outside the gene matches. CDR3 length: 14 amino acids. The CDR3 region has the DNA TGTGCCAGCAGTATGAGACTAGCGGGAGACGAGCAGTACTTC. It encodes CASSMRLAGDEQYF. The full variable domain, completed using reference TRBV7-6 and TRBJ2-7, is GAGVSQSPRYKVTKRGQDVALRCDPISGHVSLYWYRQALGQGPEFLTYFNYEAQQDKSGLPNDRFSAERPEGSISTLTIQRTEQRDSAMYRCASSMRLAGDEQYFGPGTRLTVT.

The V call is TRBV9, the J call TRBJ2-3; the D gene is possibly TRBD1 (6 bases). V lost 2 bases and J lost 1, with 14 bases in between. This CDR3 region has 16 residues. The germline CDR1 and CDR2 sequences are SGDLS and YYNGEE. The CDR3 nucleotides read TGTGCCAGCAGCGTCCAAGGGGGTTTAGGCACAGATACGCAGTATTTT. Translating it yields CASSVQGGLGTDTQYF. The entire variable domain, with the rest obtained from reference TRBV9 and TRBJ2-3, is as follows: DSGVTQTPKHLITATGQRVTLRCSPRSGDLSVYWYQQSLDQGLQFLIQYYNGEERAKGNILERFSAQQFPDLHSELNLSSLELGDSALYFCASSVQGGLGTDTQYFGPGTRLTVL.

The chain joins TRBV19 to TRBJ2-2; TRBD1 aligns across 11 bases. With 4 bases clipped from V and 4 bases from J, the junction kept 8 bases outside the gene matches. Germline V gene sequence: CDR1 LNHDA, CDR2 SQIVND (reference sequence). The CDR3 loop spans 17 amino acids. Here the CDR3 reads CASSRTGGNKRTGELFF. The CDR3 DNA is TGTGCCAGTAGTAGGACAGGGGGCAATAAGCGCACCGGGGAGCTGTTTTTT.

The chain employs TRBV25-1 and TRBJ2-7, with a possible D match to TRBD2 (6 bases). The ends were cut back, 3 bases at V and 1 base at J, with 13 bases in the middle. Per the germline V gene, CDR1 is MGHDK and CDR2 is SYGVNS. This CDR3 has 15 amino acids. The CDR3 protein is CASSDPSEYSYEQYF. Here the CDR3 DNA reads TGTGCCAGCAGTGATCCTAGCGAATATTCCTACGAGCAGTACTTC.

The CDR3 region has the DNA TGTGCCAGCAGCTTAGCCCCCGTTGCGGTCCACAATTCACCCCTCCACTTT. Encoded protein: CASSLAPVAVHNSPLHF. The chain has TRBV7-3 and TRBJ1-6; the D is unclear. Germline CDR1 reads SGHTA; CDR2 reads FQGTGA. Between the trimmed V and J ends, which lost 2 bases and 7 bases, there was a span of 18 bases. The CDR3 sequence is 17 residues long.